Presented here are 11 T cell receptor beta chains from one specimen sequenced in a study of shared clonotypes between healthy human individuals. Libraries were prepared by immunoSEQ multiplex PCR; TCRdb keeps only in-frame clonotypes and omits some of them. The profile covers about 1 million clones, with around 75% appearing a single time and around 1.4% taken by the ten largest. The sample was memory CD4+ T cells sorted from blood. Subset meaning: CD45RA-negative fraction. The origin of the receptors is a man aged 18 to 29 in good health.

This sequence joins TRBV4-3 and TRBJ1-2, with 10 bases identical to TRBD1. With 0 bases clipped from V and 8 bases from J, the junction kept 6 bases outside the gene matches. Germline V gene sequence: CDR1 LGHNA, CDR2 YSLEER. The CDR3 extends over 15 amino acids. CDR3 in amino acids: CASSQEPGQGWGYTF. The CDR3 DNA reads TGCGCCAGCAGCCAAGAACCGGGACAGGGGTGGGGCTACACCTTC.

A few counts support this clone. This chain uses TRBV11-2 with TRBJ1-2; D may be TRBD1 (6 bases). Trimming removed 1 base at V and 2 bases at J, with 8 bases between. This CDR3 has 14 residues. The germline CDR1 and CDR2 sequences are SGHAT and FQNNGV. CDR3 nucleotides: TGTGCCAGCAGCTTAGGGACAGTCAACTATGGCTACACCTTC. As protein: CASSLGTVNYGYTF.

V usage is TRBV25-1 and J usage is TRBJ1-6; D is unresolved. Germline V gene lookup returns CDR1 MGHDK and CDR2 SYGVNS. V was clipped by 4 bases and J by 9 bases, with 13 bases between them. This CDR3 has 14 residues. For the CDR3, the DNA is TGTGCCAGCAGTGCCTCGTTTGTGGGTTCACCCCTCCACTTT. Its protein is CASSASFVGSPLHF.

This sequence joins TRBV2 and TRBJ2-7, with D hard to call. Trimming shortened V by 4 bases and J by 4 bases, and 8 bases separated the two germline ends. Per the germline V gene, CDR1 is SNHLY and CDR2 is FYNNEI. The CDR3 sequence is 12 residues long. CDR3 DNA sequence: TGTGCCAGCAGTGCATCAGGATACGAGCAGTACTTC. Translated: CASSASGYEQYF.

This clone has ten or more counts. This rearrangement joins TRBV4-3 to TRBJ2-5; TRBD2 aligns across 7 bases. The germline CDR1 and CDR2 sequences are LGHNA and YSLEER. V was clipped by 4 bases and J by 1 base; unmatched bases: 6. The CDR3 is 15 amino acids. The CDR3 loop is CASSRSGNPQETQYF. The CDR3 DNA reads TGCGCCAGCAGCCGGAGCGGGAACCCCCAAGAGACCCAGTACTTC.

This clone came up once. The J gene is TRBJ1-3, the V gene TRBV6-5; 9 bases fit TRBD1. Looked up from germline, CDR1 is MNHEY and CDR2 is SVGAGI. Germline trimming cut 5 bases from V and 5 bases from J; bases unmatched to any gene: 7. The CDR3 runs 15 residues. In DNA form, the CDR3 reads TGTGCCAGCAGTCAACAGGGGGCAGGTAGAAACACCATATATTTT. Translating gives CASSQQGAGRNTIYF.

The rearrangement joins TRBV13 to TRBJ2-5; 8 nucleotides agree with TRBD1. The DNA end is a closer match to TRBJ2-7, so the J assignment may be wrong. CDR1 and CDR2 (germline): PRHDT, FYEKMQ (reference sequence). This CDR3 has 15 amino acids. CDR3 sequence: CASSFYRQGTYEQYF. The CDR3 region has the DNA TGTGCCAGCAGCTTCTACAGACAGGGGACCTACGAGCAGTACTTC.

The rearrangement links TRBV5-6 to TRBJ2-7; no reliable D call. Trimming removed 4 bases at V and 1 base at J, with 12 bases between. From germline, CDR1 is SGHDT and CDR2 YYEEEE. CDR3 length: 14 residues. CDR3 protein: CASSLRALSYEQYF. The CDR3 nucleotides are TGTGCCAGCAGCCTACGTGCGCTTTCCTACGAGCAGTACTTC. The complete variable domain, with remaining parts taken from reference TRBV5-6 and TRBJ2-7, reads DAGVTQSPTHLIKTRGQQVTLRCSPKSGHDTVSWYQQALGQGPQFIFQYYEEEERQRGNFPDRFSGHQFPNYSSELNVNALLLGDSALYLCASSLRALSYEQYFGPGTRLTVT.

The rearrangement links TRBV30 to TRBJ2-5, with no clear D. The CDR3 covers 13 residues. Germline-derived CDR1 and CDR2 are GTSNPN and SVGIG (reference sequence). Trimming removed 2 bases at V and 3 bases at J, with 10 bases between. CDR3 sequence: CAWSWLYEETQYF. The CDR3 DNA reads TGTGCCTGGAGTTGGCTGTACGAAGAGACCCAGTACTTC. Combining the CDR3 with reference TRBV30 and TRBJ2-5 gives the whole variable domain SQTIHQWPATLVQPVGSPLSLECTVEGTSNPNLYWYRQAAGRGLQLLFYSVGIGQISSEVPQNLSASRPQDRQFILSSKKLLLSDSGFYLCAWSWLYEETQYFGPGTRLLVL.

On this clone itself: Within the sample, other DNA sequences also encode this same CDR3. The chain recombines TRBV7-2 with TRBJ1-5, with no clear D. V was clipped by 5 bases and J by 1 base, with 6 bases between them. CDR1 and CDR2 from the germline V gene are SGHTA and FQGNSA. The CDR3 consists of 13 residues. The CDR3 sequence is CASSSSSNQPQHF. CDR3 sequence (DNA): TGTGCCAGCAGCAGTTCAAGCAATCAGCCCCAGCATTTT.

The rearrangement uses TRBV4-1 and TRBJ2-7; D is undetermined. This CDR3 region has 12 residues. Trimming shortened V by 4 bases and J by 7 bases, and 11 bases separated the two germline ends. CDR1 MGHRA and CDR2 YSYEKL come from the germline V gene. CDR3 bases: TGCGCCAGCAGCCGAAACCTTGGGGAGCAGTACTTC. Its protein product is CASSRNLGEQYF.